This T cell receptor beta chain comes out of a study of blood T cell repertoires in COVID-19. Study background: PBMCs, B-cell-depleted T cells, or T cells were the source of the cDNA or gDNA that made up the material.

Original methodology: Amplifying reference gene primers gave estimates of nucleated cell counts. This table comes from immunoSEQ multiplex PCR, and its TCRdb copy is limited to in-frame clones, with some not included. That table supplies the V and J calls and clone size; D and trimming were determined from the DNA. The sample lists almost 200,000 clones, 85% to 90% occurring once. Germline V gives CDR1 SGHDT, CDR2 YYEEEE. After removal of 3 bases from V and 5 bases from J, the junction contained 2 bases not matched to a gene. This CDR3 is 13 amino acids long. Sequencing was done on a sample of peripheral blood. The TCR comes from a woman between 65 and 79 years old with acute or convalescent COVID-19. V is TRBV5-6 and J is TRBJ2-5; TRBD1 matches at 9 bases. The CDR3 DNA reads TGTGCCAGCAGCTGGACAGGGGAGGAGACCCAGTACTTC. It translates to CASSWTGEETQYF.